The 9 T cell receptor beta chains presented below share a single source sample, sequenced in a study of T cell changes during pregnancy in multiple sclerosis (dated by TCRdb to the late 2010s). The library was produced with the immunoSEQ multiplex PCR assay. TCRdb obtained this table from immuneACCESS and retained in-frame rearrangements with V and J assigned. These tables miss some clones; where compared with another copy, unresolved V genes account for less than half of the shortfall, and the remainder is unexplained. The sample contains some 26,000 clones, approximately 88% of them found a single time. The top ten clones comprise around 0.59% of the sample. Specimen: CD4+ T cells from peripheral blood mononuclear cells, collected in the first trimester of pregnancy. Source of these receptors: a female donor in good health, enrolled as a control in a pregnancy study.

The genes are TRBV10-3 and TRBJ1-4; a weak D match, TRBD1 (5 bases). Germline CDR1 is ENHRY and CDR2 is SYGVKD. The germline V and J ends were trimmed by 2 bases and 10 bases, with 17 bases remaining between them. This CDR3 contains 15 residues. CDR3 protein: CAISERGPPTGKLFF. The CDR3 coding sequence is TGTGCCATCAGTGAGAGGGGTCCCCCAACCGGAAAACTGTTTTTT.

CDR3 residues: CASSLQTREAFF. For the CDR3, the DNA is TGTGCCAGCTCATTACAAACCAGAGAAGCTTTCTTT. This rearrangement joins TRBV18 to TRBJ1-1; D unclear. The germline V and J ends were trimmed by 5 bases and 8 bases, with 12 bases remaining between them. The CDR3 extends over 12 amino acids. CDR1 and CDR2 (germline): KGHSH, LQKENI.

V and J are TRBV7-2 and TRBJ2-5, with a possible D match to TRBD1 (5 bases). Germline V lookup: CDR1 SGHTA, CDR2 FQGNSA. The germline V and J ends were trimmed by 0 bases and 1 base, with 6 bases remaining between them. The CDR3 consists of 14 residues. For the CDR3, the DNA is TGTGCCAGCAGCTTAGCAGGGGCCCAAGAGACCCAGTACTTC. This codes for CASSLAGAQETQYF.

DNA of the CDR3: TGTGCCAGCAGCTTAGGCGGGATCACTAACTATGGCTACACCTTC. This translates into CASSLGGITNYGYTF. The rearrangement joins TRBV11-2 to TRBJ1-2; D ambiguous. The CDR3 runs 15 residues. CDR1 and CDR2 from the germline V gene are SGHAT and FQNNGV. Trimming shortened V by 1 base and J by 0 bases, and 9 bases separated the two germline ends.

This clone was detected only a few times. The V gene is TRBV7-2, the J gene TRBJ2-1; 9 bases are shared with TRBD1. CDR1 is SGHTA, CDR2 FQGNSA, per germline. The trim removed 5 bases at V and 6 bases at J, leaving 8 bases unmatched. The CDR3 has 15 amino acids. The CDR3 is CASSPGTGLTNEQFF. CDR3 nucleotide sequence: TGTGCCAGCAGCCCCGGGACAGGGCTGACCAATGAGCAGTTCTTC.

The chain uses TRBV18 and TRBJ1-1; a possible D gene is TRBD1 (6 bases). With 6 bases removed from V and 4 bases from J, the gap between germline ends came to 15 bases. This CDR3 has 14 amino acids. Germline loops: CDR1 KGHSH, CDR2 LQKENI. CDR3 in amino acids: CASSNKGGSTEAFF. DNA for the CDR3: TGTGCCAGCTCGAATAAAGGGGGTAGCACTGAAGCTTTCTTT.

This chain uses TRBV19 with TRBJ1-5; D perhaps matches TRBD1 (5 bases). Trimming left V 6 bases short and J 3 bases short, with 15 bases between. CDR3 length: 15 amino acids. Per germline, CDR1 LNHDA and CDR2 SQIVND (reference sequence). CDR3 in DNA: TGTGCCAGTAGACTGCAGGGCGCACTCAATCAGCCCCAGCATTTT. This encodes CASRLQGALNQPQHF.

V usage is TRBV28 and J usage is TRBJ2-7, with 9 bases lining up with TRBD2. Germline CDR1 MDHEN, CDR2 SYDVKM. After removal of 3 bases from V and 5 bases from J, the junction contained 8 bases not matched to a gene. The CDR3 totals 15 residues. The CDR3 region is CASSFSLAGSHEQYF. The CDR3 bases are TGTGCCAGCAGTTTCAGTCTAGCGGGAAGCCACGAGCAGTACTTC.

The chain employs TRBV21-1 and TRBJ2-3; the D segment call TRBD2 is taken from the table without a DNA check. TRBV21-1 is deemed a pseudogene. The CDR3 runs 18 residues. The CDR3 here is CASTNPLAGEVGTDTQYF. The CDR3, as DNA: TGTGCCAGCACCAACCCGCTAGCGGGAGAGGTCGGCACAGATACGCAGTATTTT.